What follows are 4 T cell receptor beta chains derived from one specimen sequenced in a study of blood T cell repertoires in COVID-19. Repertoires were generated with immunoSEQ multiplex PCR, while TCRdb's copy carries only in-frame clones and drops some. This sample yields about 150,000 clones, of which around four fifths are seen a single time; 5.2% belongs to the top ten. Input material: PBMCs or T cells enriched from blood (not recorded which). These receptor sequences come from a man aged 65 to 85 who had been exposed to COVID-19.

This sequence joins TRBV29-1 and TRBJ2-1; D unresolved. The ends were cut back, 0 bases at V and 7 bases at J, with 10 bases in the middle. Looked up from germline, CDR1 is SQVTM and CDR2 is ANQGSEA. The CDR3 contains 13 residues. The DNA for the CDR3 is TGCAGCGTTGAAGATCGTAGCCCAAATGAGCAGTTCTTC. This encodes CSVEDRSPNEQFF.

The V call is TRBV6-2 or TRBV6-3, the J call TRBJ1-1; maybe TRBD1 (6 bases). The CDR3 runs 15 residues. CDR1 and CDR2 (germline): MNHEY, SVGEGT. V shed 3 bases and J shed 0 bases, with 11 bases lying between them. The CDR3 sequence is CASSYRTALNTEAFF. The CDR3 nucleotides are TGTGCCAGCAGTTATCGGACAGCCTTGAACACTGAAGCTTTCTTT.

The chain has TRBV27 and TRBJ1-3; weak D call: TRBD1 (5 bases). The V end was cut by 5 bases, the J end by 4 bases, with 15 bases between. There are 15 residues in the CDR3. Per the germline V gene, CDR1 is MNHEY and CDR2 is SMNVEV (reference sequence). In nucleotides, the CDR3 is TGTGCCAGCAGTCTTTCTCAGGGAACAGGAAACACCATATATTTT. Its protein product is CASSLSQGTGNTIYF.

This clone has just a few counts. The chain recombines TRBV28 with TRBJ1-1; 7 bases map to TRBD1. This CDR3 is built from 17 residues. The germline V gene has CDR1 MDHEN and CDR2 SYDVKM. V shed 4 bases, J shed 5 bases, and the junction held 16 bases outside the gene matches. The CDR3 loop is CASSSIRLAGGRTEAFF. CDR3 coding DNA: TGTGCCAGCAGTTCCATCCGGCTTGCAGGGGGAAGGACTGAAGCTTTCTTT.